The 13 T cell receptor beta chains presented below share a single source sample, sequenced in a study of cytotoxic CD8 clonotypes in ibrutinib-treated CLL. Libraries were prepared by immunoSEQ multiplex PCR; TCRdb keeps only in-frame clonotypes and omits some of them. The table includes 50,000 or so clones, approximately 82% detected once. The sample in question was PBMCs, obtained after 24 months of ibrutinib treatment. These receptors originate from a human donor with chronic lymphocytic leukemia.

The DNA of the CDR3 is TGTGCCAGCAGTTTAAGCCTGAGACAGCAACGAGACGAAAAACTGTTTTTT. Its protein product is CASSLSLRQQRDEKLFF. The rearrangement links TRBV27 to TRBJ1-4; perhaps TRBD1 as D (5 bases). The CDR3 has 17 amino acids. V was pared by 2 bases and J by 8 bases, with 21 bases between. Germline V gene sequence: CDR1 MNHEY, CDR2 SMNVEV (reference sequence). The full variable domain, with the rest looked up from reference TRBV27 and TRBJ1-4, is EAQVTQNPRYLITVTGKKLTVTCSQNMNHEYMSWYRQDPGLGLRQIYYSMNVEVTDKGDVPEGYKVSRKEKRNFPLILESPSPNQTSLYFCASSLSLRQQRDEKLFFGSGTQLSVL.

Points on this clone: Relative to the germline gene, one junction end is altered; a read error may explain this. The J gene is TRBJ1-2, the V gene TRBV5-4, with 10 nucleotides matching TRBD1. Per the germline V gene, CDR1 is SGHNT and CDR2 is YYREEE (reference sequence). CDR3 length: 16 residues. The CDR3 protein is CASRLGGTGAPEGYTF. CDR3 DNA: TGTGCCAGCCGCTTGGGGGGGACAGGGGCGCCGGAAGGCTACACCTTC.

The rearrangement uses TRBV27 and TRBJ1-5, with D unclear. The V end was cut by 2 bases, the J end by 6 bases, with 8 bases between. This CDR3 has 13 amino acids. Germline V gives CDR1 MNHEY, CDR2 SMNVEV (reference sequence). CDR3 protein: CASSLRVSQPQHF. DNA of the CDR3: TGTGCCAGCAGTTTACGTGTCAGTCAGCCCCAGCATTTT.

The CDR3 loop is CASSRTGAFF. DNA for the CDR3: TGTGCCAGCAGCCGGACCGGAGCTTTCTTT. The rearrangement links TRBV28 to TRBJ1-1; D call uncertain. Deletions cut 6 bases from V and 10 bases from J, with 9 bases between. The CDR3 runs to 10 residues. CDR1 and CDR2 from the germline V gene are MDHEN and SYDVKM.

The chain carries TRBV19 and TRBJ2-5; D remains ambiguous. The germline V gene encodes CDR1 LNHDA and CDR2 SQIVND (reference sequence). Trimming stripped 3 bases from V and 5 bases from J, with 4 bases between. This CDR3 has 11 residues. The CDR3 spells CASSMRETQYF. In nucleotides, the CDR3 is TGTGCCAGTAGTATGAGGGAGACCCAGTACTTC. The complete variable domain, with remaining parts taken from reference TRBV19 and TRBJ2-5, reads DGGITQSPKYLFRKEGQNVTLSCEQNLNHDAMYWYRQDPGQGLRLIYYSQIVNDFQKGDIAEGYSVSREKKESFPLTVTSAQKNPTAFYLCASSMRETQYFGPGTRLLVL.

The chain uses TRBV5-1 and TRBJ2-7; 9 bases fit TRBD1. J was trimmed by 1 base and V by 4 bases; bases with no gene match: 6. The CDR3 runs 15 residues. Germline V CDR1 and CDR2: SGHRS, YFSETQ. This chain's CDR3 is CASSPSDRGSYEQYF. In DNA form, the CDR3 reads TGCGCCAGCAGCCCCTCGGACAGGGGATCCTACGAGCAGTACTTC.

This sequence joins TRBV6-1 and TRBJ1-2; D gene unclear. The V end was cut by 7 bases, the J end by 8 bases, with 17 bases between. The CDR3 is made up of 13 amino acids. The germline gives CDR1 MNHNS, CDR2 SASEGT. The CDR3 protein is CASNTEAGKGYTF. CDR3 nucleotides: TGTGCCAGCAACACGGAGGCAGGCAAAGGCTACACCTTC.

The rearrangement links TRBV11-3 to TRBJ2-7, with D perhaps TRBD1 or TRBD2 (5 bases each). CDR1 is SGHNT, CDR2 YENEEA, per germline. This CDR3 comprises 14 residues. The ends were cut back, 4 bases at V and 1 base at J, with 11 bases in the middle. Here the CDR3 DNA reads TGTGCCAGCAGCTCGGGGCCGGAATCCTACGAGCAGTACTTC. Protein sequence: CASSSGPESYEQYF.

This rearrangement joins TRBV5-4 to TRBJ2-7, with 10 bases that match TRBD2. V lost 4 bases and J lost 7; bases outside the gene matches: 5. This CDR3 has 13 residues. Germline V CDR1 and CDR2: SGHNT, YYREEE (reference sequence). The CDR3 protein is CASSPGLAREQYF. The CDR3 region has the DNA TGTGCCAGCAGCCCGGGACTAGCGCGTGAGCAGTACTTC. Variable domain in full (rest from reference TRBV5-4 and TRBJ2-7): ETGVTQSPTHLIKTRGQQVTLRCSSQSGHNTVSWYQQALGQGPQFIFQYYREEENGRGNFPPRFSGLQFPNYSSELNVNALELDDSALYLCASSPGLAREQYFGPGTRLTVT.

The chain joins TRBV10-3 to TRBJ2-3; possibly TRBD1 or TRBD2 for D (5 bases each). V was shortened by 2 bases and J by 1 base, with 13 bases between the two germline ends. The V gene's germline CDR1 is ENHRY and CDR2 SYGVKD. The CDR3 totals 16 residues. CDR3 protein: CAISEARGRGTDTQYF. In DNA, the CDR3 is TGTGCCATCAGTGAGGCCCGGGGCCGCGGCACAGATACGCAGTATTTT.

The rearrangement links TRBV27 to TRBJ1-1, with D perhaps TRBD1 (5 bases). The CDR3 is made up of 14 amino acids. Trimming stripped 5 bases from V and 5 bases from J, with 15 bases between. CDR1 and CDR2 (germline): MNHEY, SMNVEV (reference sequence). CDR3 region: CASSGQGGWTEAFF. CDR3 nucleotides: TGTGCCAGCAGTGGGCAGGGAGGTTGGACTGAAGCTTTCTTT.

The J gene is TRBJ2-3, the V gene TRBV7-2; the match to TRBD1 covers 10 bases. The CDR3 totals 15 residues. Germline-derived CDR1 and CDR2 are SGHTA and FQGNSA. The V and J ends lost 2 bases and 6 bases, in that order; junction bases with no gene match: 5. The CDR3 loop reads CASSLRQGALDTQYF. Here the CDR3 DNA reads TGTGCCAGCAGCTTAAGACAGGGGGCCTTGGATACGCAGTATTTT.

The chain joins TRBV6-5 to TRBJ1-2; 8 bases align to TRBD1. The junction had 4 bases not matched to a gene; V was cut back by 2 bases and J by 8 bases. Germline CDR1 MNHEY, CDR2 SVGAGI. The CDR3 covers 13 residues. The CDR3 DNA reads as TGTGCCAGCAGTTACGGACAGGGCCGAGGCTACACCTTC. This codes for CASSYGQGRGYTF.